This TCR beta chain was captured by sequencing in a study of shared clonotypes between healthy human individuals. Study observations and caveats: Investigators expected sequencing depth to affect clonotype sharing among donors. Sorted-subset sequencing, rarefaction showed, was incomplete despite large depth. Donors were few, which limited the genetic and exposure-history diversity represented.

A single count supports this clone. Its specificity is unknown. The sample has other DNA sequences that encode this CDR3 too. This CDR3 spans 13 amino acids. The germline V gene has CDR1 SGDLS and CDR2 YYNGEE. The V end lost 0 bases, the J end lost 7 bases, and 8 bases lay between the germline ends. CD45RO negativity and positive selection for CCR7 defined naive CD8 cells, a population that excluded terminally differentiated effector memory CD45RA+ cells. Once extracted for a subset, genomic DNA was divided evenly among several immunoSEQ plates. Only in-frame clones appear in the TCRdb table, and some are missing; sequencing was by immunoSEQ multiplex PCR. The sample lists millions of clones, 85% to 95% seen once, with 1.7% in the top ten.

The chain links TRBV9 to TRBJ2-1; D unresolved. The clonotype originates from a man aged 18-30 years in good health. Some clones in this sample may be carry-over from other donors' samples. Sequenced material: naive CD8+ T cells from PBMCs. CDR3 amino acids: CASSVDRVNEQFF. The CDR3 nucleotides read TGTGCCAGCAGCGTAGATAGGGTGAATGAGCAGTTCTTC.